This T cell receptor beta chain originates from a study of T cell repertoires in cytomegalovirus infection. Whole-study results and caveats: Ex vivo responses were dominated by HLA-C-restricted CMV-specific TCR beta clonotypes.

Remarks on this clonotype: Antigen specificity is unknown.

MiXCR, run by TCRdb on the reads, gives a single entry per CDR3 protein. The profile shows hundreds of thousands of distinct CDR3 sequences, 33% of them singletons. The V gene lost 0 bases and the J gene lost 8 bases, with 23 bases spanning the gap. The CDR3 consists of 17 residues. Germline V gene lookup returns CDR1 MNHNY and CDR2 SVGAGI (reference sequence). The input for sequencing was cultured PBMCs, taken from culture after CMV antigen stimulation. The receptor's source is a human donor in good health (CMV status not recorded). Some clones in this sample may be carry-over from other donors' samples. This chain uses TRBV6-6 with TRBJ2-7, with D possibly being TRBD2 (5 bases). Here the CDR3 reads CASSYSRGGISTGKQYF. In DNA form, the CDR3 reads TGTGCCAGCAGTTACTCGAGAGGTGGCATTTCTACCGGGAAGCAGTACTTC.